This entry is about one T cell receptor beta chain. Its antigen remains unknown. Generation of TCR beta libraries employed quantitative 5'-RACE incorporating molecular barcodes. TCRdb ran MiXCR on the 5' RACE reads and lists one entry per CDR3 protein. In the table there are under 450,000 distinct CDR3 sequences, approximately 17% of which are singletons. The sample originates from a study of CD8 T cells in ankylosing spondylitis. Germline V gene lookup returns CDR1 SGHRS and CDR2 YFSETQ. This CDR3 region has 14 residues. V shed 3 bases and J 3 bases; nucleotides not matched to a gene: 3. Study-wide results and caveats: Existing reports had already noted some motif variants in reactive arthritis synovial fluid and blood. A TCR beta motif of about 8 highly homologous variants appeared characteristic of ankylosing spondylitis blood.

The sequence derives from a male donor with ankylosing spondylitis. V is TRBV5-1 and J is TRBJ2-7, with 10 bases lining up with TRBD1. Sequenced input: blood, either unsorted or a sorted T cell fraction (not recorded which). In nucleotides, the CDR3 is TGCGCCAGCAGCTGGGACAGGGGACACTACGAGCAGTACTTC. Translated: CASSWDRGHYEQYF. Combining the CDR3 with reference TRBV5-1 and TRBJ2-7 gives the whole variable domain KAGVTQTPRYLIKTRGQQVTLSCSPISGHRSVSWYQQTPGQGLQFLFEYFSETQRNKGNFPGRFSGRQFSNSRSEMNVSTLELGDSALYLCASSWDRGHYEQYFGPGTRLTVT.